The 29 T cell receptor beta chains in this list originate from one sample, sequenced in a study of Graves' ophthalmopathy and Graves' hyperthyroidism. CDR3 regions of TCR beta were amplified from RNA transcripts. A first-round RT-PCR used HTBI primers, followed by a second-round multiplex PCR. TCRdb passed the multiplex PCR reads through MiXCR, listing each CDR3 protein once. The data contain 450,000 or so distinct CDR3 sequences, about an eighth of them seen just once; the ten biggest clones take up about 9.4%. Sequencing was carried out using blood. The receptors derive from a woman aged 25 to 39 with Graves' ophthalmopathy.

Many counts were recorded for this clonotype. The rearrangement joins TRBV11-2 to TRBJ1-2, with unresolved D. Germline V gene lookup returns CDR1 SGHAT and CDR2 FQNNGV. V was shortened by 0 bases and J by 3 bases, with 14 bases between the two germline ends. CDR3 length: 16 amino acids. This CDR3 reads CASSLDSATLYYGYTF. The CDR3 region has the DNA TGTGCCAGCAGCTTAGACTCAGCAACTCTCTACTATGGCTACACCTTC.

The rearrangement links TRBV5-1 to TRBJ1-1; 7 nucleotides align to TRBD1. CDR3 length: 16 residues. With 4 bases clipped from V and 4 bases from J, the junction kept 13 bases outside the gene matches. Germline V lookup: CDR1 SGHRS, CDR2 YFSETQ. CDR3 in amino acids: CASSRKRTGASTEAFF. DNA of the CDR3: TGCGCCAGCAGCCGGAAAAGGACAGGTGCCTCCACTGAAGCTTTCTTT. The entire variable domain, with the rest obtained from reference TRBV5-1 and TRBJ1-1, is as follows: KAGVTQTPRYLIKTRGQQVTLSCSPISGHRSVSWYQQTPGQGLQFLFEYFSETQRNKGNFPGRFSGRQFSNSRSEMNVSTLELGDSALYLCASSRKRTGASTEAFFGQGTRLTVV.

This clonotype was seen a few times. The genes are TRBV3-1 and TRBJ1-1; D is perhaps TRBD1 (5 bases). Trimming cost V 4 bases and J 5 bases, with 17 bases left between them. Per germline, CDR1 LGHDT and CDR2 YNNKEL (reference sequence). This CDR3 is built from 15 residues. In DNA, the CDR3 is TGTGCCAGCAGCCCCGCCATGGGGGGTTATACTGAAGCTTTCTTT. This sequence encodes CASSPAMGGYTEAFF.

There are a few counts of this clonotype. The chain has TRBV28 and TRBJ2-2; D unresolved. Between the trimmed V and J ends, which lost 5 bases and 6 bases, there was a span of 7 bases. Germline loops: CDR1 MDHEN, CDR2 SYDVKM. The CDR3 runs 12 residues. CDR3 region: CASSPIPGELFF. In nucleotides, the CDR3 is TGTGCCAGCAGTCCCATCCCCGGGGAGCTGTTTTTT.

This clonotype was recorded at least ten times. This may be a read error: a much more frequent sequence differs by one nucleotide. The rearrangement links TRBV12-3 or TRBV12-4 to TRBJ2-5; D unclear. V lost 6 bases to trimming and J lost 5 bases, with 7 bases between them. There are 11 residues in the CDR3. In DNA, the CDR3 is TGTGCCAGCAGCTCCTTGGAGACCCAGTACTTC. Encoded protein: CASSSLETQYF.

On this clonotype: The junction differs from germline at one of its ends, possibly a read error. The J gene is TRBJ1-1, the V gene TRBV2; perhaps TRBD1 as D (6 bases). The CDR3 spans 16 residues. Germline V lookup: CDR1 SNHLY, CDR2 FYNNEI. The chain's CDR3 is CASREQGSRMNTEACF. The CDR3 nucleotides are TGTGCCAGCAGGGAACAGGGATCTCGGATGAACACTGAAGCTTGCTTT.

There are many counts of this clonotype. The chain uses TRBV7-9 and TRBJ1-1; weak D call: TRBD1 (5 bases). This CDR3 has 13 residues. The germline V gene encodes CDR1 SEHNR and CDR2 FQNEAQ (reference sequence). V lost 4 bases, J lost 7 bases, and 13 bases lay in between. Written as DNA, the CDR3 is TGTGCCAGCAGCTCCCGACAGACCTATGAAGCTTTCTTT. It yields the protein CASSSRQTYEAFF.

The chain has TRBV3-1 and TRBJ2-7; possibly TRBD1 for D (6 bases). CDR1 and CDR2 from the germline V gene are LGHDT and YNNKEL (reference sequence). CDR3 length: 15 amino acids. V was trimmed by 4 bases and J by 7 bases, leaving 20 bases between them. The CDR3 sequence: CASSLGIWTVPEQYF. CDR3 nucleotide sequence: TGTGCCAGCAGCCTTGGAATCTGGACAGTCCCTGAGCAGTACTTC.

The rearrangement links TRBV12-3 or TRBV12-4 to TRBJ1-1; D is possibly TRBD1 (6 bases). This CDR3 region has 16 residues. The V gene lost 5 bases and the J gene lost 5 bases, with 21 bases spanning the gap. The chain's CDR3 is CASSLGTGRGLTEAFF. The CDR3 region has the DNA TGTGCCAGCAGTCTAGGGACCGGGAGGGGGTTGACTGAAGCTTTCTTT.

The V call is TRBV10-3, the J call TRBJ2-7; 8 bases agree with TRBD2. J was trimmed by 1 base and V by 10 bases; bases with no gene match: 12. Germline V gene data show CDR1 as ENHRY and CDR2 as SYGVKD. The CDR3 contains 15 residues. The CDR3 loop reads CANTSGGKFSYEQYF. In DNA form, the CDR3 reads TGTGCCAACACCTCGGGGGGGAAATTTTCCTACGAGCAGTACTTC.

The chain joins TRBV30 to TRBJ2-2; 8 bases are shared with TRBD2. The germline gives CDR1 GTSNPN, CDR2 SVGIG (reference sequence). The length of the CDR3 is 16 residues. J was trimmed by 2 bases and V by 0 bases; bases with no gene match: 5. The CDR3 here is CAWSVGAGANTGELFF. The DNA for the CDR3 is TGTGCCTGGAGTGTCGGAGCGGGGGCTAACACCGGGGAGCTGTTTTTT.

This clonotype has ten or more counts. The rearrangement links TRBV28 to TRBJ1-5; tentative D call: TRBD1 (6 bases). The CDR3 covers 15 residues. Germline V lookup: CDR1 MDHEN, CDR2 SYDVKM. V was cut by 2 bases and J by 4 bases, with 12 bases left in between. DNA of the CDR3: TGTGCCAGCAGTTTACAATCAGGGGTTAATCAGCCCCAGCATTTT. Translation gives CASSLQSGVNQPQHF.

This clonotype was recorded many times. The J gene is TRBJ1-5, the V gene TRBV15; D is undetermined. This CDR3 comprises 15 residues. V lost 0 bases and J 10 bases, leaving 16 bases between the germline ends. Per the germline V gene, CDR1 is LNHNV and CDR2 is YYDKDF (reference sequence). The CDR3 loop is CATSREGGIVEPQHF. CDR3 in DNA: TGTGCCACCAGCAGAGAGGGAGGGATCGTAGAACCCCAGCATTTT.

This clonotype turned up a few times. The CDR3 DNA sequence: TGTGCCAGCACTCCCGGGAGGGGTCGAAGCCCTAACTATGGCTACACCTTC. This encodes CASTPGRGRSPNYGYTF. The chain recombines TRBV6-1 with TRBJ1-2; perhaps TRBD1 as D (5 bases). Germline V gene data show CDR1 as MNHNS and CDR2 as SASEGT. CDR3 size: 17 residues. V gave up 7 bases and J gave up 0 bases, with 21 bases separating them.

This CDR3 reads CASSFSGVITGKQYF. The CDR3 DNA reads as TGTGCCAGCAGCTTCTCCGGGGTGATTACGGGAAAGCAGTACTTC. The chain is built from TRBV7-3 and TRBJ2-7, with TRBD2 as a possible D gene (5 bases). The V end was cut by 3 bases, the J end by 8 bases, with 20 bases between. There are 15 residues in the CDR3. CDR1 SGHTA and CDR2 FQGTGA come from the germline V gene.

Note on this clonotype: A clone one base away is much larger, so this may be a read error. The CDR3 nucleotides read TGTGCCAGCAGAAAGACAGGTAGCCATGGCTACACCTTC. It encodes CASRKTGSHGYTF. The chain uses TRBV6-1 and TRBJ1-2; TRBD1 is a possible D gene (6 bases). The CDR3 consists of 13 residues. The germline V and J ends were trimmed by 6 bases and 6 bases, with 14 bases remaining between them. Germline CDR1 MNHNS, CDR2 SASEGT.

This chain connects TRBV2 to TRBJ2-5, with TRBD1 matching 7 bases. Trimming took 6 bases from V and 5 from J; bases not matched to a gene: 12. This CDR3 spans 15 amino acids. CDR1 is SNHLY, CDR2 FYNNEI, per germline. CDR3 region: CASSPGVTGRETQYF. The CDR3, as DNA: TGTGCCAGCAGCCCCGGTGTGACAGGGCGGGAGACCCAGTACTTC.

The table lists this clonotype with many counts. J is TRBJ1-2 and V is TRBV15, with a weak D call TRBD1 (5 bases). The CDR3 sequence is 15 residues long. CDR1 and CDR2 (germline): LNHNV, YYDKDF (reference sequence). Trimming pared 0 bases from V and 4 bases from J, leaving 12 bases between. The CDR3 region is CATSREVPGTYGYTF. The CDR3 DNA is TGTGCCACCAGCAGAGAAGTTCCAGGGACCTATGGCTACACCTTC. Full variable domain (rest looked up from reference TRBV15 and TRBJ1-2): DAMVIQNPRYQVTQFGKPVTLSCSQTLNHNVMYWYQQKSSQAPKLLFHYYDKDFNNEADTPDNFQSRRPNTSFCFLDIRSPGLGDTAMYLCATSREVPGTYGYTFGSGTRLTVV.

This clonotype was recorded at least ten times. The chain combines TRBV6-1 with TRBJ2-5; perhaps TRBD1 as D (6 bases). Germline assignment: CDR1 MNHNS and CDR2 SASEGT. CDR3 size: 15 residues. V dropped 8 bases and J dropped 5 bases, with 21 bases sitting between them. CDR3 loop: CASPSPTGSGETQYF. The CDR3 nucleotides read TGTGCCAGCCCCAGCCCTACAGGGTCTGGCGAGACCCAGTACTTC.

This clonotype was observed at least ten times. The CDR3 DNA reads as TGTGCCAGCAGCAATTTGAGGGGGACCCAGTACTTC. Translation: CASSNLRGTQYF. The chain carries TRBV7-9 and TRBJ2-5, with D perhaps assigned TRBD1 or TRBD2 (5 bases each). The ends were cut back, 5 bases at V and 7 bases at J, with 11 bases in the middle. This CDR3 is built from 12 residues. The germline gives CDR1 SEHNR, CDR2 FQNEAQ (reference sequence).

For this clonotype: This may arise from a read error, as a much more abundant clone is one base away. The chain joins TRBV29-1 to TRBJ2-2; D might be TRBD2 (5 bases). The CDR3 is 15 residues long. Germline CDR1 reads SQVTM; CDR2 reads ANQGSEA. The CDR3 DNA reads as TGCAGCGTTCAAACAGACTCGGCGGGTACCGGGGAGCTGTGTTTT. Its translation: CSVQTDSAGTGELCF.

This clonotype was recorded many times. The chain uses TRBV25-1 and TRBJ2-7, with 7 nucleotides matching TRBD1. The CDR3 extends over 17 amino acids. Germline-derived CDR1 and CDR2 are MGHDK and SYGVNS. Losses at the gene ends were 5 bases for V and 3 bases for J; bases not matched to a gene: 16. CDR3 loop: CASSLHMGQPRFYEQYF. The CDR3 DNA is TGTGCCAGCAGTTTGCATATGGGACAGCCCCGGTTCTACGAGCAGTACTTC.

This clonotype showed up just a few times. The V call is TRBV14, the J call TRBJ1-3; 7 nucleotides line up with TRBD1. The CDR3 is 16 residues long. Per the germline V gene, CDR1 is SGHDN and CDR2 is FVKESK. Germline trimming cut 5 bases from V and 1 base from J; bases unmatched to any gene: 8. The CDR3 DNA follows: TGTGCCAGCAGCTCGACAGGGTCGTGGTCTGGAAACACCATATATTTT. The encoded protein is CASSSTGSWSGNTIYF.

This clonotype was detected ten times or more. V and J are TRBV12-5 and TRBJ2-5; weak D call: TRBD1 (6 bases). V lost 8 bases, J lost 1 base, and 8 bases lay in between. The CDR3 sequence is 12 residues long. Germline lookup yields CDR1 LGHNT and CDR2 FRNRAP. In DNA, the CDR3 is TGTGCTAGTAGGGGGATCCAAGAGACCCAGTACTTC. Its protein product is CASRGIQETQYF.

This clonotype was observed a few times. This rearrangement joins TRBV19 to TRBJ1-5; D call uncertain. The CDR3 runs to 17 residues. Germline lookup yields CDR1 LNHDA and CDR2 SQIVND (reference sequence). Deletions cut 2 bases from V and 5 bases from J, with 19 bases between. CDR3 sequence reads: CASSIWLDRAADQPQHF. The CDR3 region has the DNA TGTGCCAGTAGTATATGGCTTGATAGGGCAGCTGATCAGCCCCAGCATTTT.

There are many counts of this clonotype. The CDR3 is CAWSAQSNQPQHF. CDR3 coding DNA: TGTGCCTGGAGTGCACAGAGTAATCAGCCCCAGCATTTT. The gene calls are TRBV30 and TRBJ1-5; D gene unclear. Trimming removed 1 base at V and 4 bases at J, with 8 bases between. CDR1 GTSNPN and CDR2 SVGIG come from the germline V gene (reference sequence). This CDR3 has 13 residues.

CDR3 sequence reads: CATSARTGDDYGYTF. The CDR3 region has the DNA TGTGCCACCAGTGCCCGGACAGGGGATGACTATGGCTACACCTTC. The chain couples TRBV24-1 to TRBJ1-2; 9 nucleotides agree with TRBD1. CDR3 size: 15 residues. The V gene's germline CDR1 is KGHDR and CDR2 SFDVKD. The V segment lost 5 bases and the J segment 3 bases; nucleotides outside the gene matches: 6.

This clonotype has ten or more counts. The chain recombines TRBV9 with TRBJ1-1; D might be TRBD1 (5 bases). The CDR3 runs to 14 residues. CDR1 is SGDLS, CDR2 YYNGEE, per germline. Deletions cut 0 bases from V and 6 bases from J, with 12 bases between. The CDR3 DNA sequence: TGTGCCAGCAGCGTAGCTGAGGGGAGGGCTGAAGCTTTCTTT. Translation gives CASSVAEGRAEAFF.

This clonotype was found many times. For the CDR3, the DNA is TGTGCCAGCAGTTTATATTCTACAGGCACCGGGGAGCTGTTTTTT. It yields the protein CASSLYSTGTGELFF. The V and J genes are TRBV28 and TRBJ2-2; D perhaps matches TRBD1 (5 bases). The CDR3 length is 15 residues. The germline V gene has CDR1 MDHEN and CDR2 SYDVKM. Trimming removed 1 base from V and 4 bases from J, with 10 bases in between.